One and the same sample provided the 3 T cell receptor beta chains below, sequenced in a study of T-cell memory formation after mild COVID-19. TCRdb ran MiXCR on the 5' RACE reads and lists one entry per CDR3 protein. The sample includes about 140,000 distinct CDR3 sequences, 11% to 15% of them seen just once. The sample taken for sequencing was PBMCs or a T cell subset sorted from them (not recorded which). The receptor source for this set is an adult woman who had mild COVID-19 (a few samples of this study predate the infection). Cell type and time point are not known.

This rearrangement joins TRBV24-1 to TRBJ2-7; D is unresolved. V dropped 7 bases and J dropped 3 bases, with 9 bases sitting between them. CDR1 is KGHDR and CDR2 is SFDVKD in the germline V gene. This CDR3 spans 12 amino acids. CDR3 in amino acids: CATSPGGYEQYF. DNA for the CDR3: TGTGCCACCAGCCCCGGCGGCTACGAGCAGTACTTC.

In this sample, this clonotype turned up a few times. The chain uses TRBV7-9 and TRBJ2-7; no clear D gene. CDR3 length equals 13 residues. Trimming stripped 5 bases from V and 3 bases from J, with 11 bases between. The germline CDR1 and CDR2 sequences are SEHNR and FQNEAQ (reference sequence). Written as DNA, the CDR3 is TGTGCCAGCAGCCCTCTAATGAGCTACGAGCAGTACTTC. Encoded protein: CASSPLMSYEQYF.

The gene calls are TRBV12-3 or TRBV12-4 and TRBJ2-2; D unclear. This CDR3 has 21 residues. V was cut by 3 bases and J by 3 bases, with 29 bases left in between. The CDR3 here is CASSFPMFLSALEKDTGELFF. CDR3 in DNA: TGTGCCAGCAGTTTCCCAATGTTTTTGAGCGCCTTAGAAAAGGACACCGGGGAGCTGTTTTTT.